Listed below are T cell receptor beta chains from one sample, sequenced in a study of cytomegalovirus exposure and HLA in healthy donors. Data came from immunoSEQ multiplex PCR; TCRdb stores just in-frame clones and leaves some out. The table includes 280,000 or so clones, more than 75% detected once. Sequenced material: PBMCs. These receptors came from a woman under 30 in good health and CMV-seronegative. Both conserved end residues are part of each CDR3. The D gene is left open where the match is weak. Rows give clone size only sometimes, using once, few, many, or a class for an expanded clone.

d_call | cdr3_length | j_call | v_call | clone_size | cdr3_aa | cdr3_nt
TRBD2 | 14 | TRBJ2-7 | TRBV27 | - | CASMISGRAYEQYF | TGTGCCAGCATGATCAGCGGGAGGGCCTACGAGCAGTACTTC
- | 13 | TRBJ1-2 | TRBV6-5 | once | CASSYGGAYGYTF | TGTGCCAGCAGTTACGGGGGGGCCTATGGCTACACCTTC
- | 18 | TRBJ1-6 | TRBV21-1 | - | CASSRSEGGTGGDSPLHF | TGTGCCAGCAGCAGGTCGGAAGGAGGGACAGGGGGAGATTCACCCCTCCACTTT
TRBD2 | 15 | TRBJ2-5 | TRBV30 | once | CAWRGTSGSWETQYF | TGTGCCTGGAGGGGGACTAGCGGGAGTTGGGAGACCCAGTACTTC
TRBD2 | 15 | TRBJ2-1 | TRBV4-2 | - | CASSQGERERGEQFF | TGTGCCAGCAGCCAAGGGGAGCGGGAGAGGGGTGAGCAGTTCTTC
TRBD2 | 17 | TRBJ2-1 | TRBV12-5 | few | CASGPTTSGRPYNEQFF | TGTGCTAGTGGTCCCACCACTAGCGGGAGACCGTACAATGAGCAGTTCTTC
TRBD1 | 15 | TRBJ2-1 | TRBV19 | - | CASSIVQGSYNEQFF | TGTGCCAGTAGTATAGTACAGGGGTCCTACAATGAGCAGTTCTTC
- | 15 | TRBJ1-2 | TRBV5-1 | - | CASSLEGPPFYGYTF | TGCGCCAGCAGCTTGGAGGGGCCGCCGTTCTATGGCTACACCTTC
TRBD1 | 16 | TRBJ2-3 | TRBV27 | - | CASSQALAGGSDTQYF | TGTGCCAGCAGTCAGGCCTTGGCAGGGGGCTCAGATACGCAGTATTTT
- | 9 | TRBJ2-1 | TRBV29-1 | - | CSVEADLFF | TGCAGCGTTGAAGCAGACTTGTTCTTC
TRBD2 | 16 | TRBJ2-1 | TRBV15 | - | CATSRDTAGAYNEQFF | TGTGCCACCAGCAGAGATACAGCGGGGGCATACAATGAGCAGTTCTTC
- | 14 | TRBJ1-5 | TRBV6-5 | - | CASRNRGTYQPQHF | TGTGCCAGCAGGAATCGGGGAACCTATCAGCCCCAGCATTTT
- | 15 | TRBJ1-5 | TRBV2 | - | CASRGTFLGNQPQHF | TGTGCCAGCAGGGGGACTTTTCTGGGCAATCAGCCCCAGCATTTT
TRBD2 | 16 | TRBJ2-7 | TRBV4-1 | - | CASSQGMAGVSYEQYF | TGCGCCAGCAGCCAAGGAATGGCGGGAGTCTCTTACGAGCAGTACTTC
- | 14 | TRBJ2-1 | TRBV4-3 | - | CASSQGTANNEQFF | TGCGCCAGCAGCCAGGGCACAGCAAACAATGAGCAGTTCTTC
TRBD2 | 15 | TRBJ2-7 | TRBV5-6 | - | CASSFRTSGKYEQYF | TGTGCCAGCAGCTTCCGGACTAGCGGGAAGTACGAGCAGTACTTC
TRBD1 | 15 | TRBJ2-5 | TRBV5-1 | - | CASSFSTGGPETQYF | TGCGCCAGCAGCTTTTCGACAGGGGGCCCGGAGACCCAGTACTTC
- | 13 | TRBJ1-2 | TRBV6-1 | few | CASRMQGDDGYTF | TGTGCCAGCAGGATGCAGGGTGACGATGGCTACACCTTC
- | 13 | TRBJ2-3 | TRBV5-1 | - | CASSLAITDTQYF | TGCGCCAGCAGCTTGGCCATCACAGATACGCAGTATTTT
TRBD1 | 17 | TRBJ1-3 | TRBV27 | - | CASSSKTGREPGNTIYF | TGTGCCAGCAGCTCTAAGACAGGGCGAGAGCCTGGAAACACCATATATTTT
- | 14 | TRBJ2-7 | TRBV28 | - | CASRAYGVGPEQYF | TGTGCCAGCAGGGCGTACGGGGTCGGTCCCGAGCAGTACTTC
TRBD2 | 17 | TRBJ2-2 | TRBV27 | - | CASSPLTSGGNTGELFF | TGTGCCAGCAGTCCCCTGACTAGCGGGGGGAACACCGGGGAGCTGTTTTTT